This T cell receptor (beta chain) comes out of a study of STAT3 mutations in large granular lymphocyte leukemia. The junction had 6 bases not matched to a gene; V was cut back by 7 bases and J by 5 bases. The CDR3 spans 14 residues. Germline V gives CDR1 MNHNY, CDR2 SVGAGI (reference sequence). The table came from immunoSEQ multiplex PCR; TCRdb's copy has only in-frame clones and leaves some out. The sample lists over 30,000 clones; 70% to 90% were seen once. General observations from the study: After therapy, about 30% of the 18 patients switched clonotypes, all new clones STAT3 wild type. Some patients had dominant TCR clones larger than their STAT3 mutant burden. At least one immunodominant TCR beta clonotype appeared in every T-cell large granular lymphocyte leukemia patient.

With respect to this clone: Its target is not known.

What was sequenced was PBMCs. The chain is built from TRBV6-6 and TRBJ1-5; 9 bases align to TRBD1. This receptor was identified in a human donor with T large granular lymphocyte leukemia. Some clones in this sample may be carry-over from other donors' samples. CDR3 in DNA: TGTGCCAGCACGGGGACAGGGTCCGATCAGCCCCAGCATTTT. It translates to CASTGTGSDQPQHF.